A selection of T cell receptor beta chains follows, all from one sample in a study of cytomegalovirus exposure and HLA in healthy donors. The data were produced by immunoSEQ multiplex PCR, yet TCRdb's version contains in-frame clones alone and is incomplete. The table records roughly 150,000 clones, around three quarters of them present only once. Sequencing was performed on PBMCs. The source is a middle-aged woman in good health and CMV-seropositive. Each CDR3 is given with its conserved first and last residue. The order of the fields is clone size, V gene, J gene, D gene, CDR3 length, CDR3 protein, CDR3 DNA. The D gene is left open where the match is weak. Rows may omit the clone size; those that give it use once, few, many or a size class.

clone size: .
V gene: TRBV6-6
J gene: TRBJ2-3
D gene: TRBD2
CDR3 length: 15
CDR3 protein: CASSQTSGKPDTQYF
CDR3 DNA: TGTGCCAGCAGTCAGACTAGCGGGAAGCCAGATACGCAGTATTTT

clone size: few
V gene: TRBV25-1
J gene: TRBJ2-1
D gene: TRBD2
CDR3 length: 14
CDR3 protein: CASSRREGLGEQFF
CDR3 DNA: TGTGCCAGCAGTCGGCGGGAGGGTCTGGGTGAGCAGTTCTTC

clone size: .
V gene: TRBV7-9
J gene: TRBJ2-7
D gene: TRBD1
CDR3 length: 13
CDR3 protein: CASSPRGPYEQYF
CDR3 DNA: TGTGCCAGCAGCCCTAGGGGGCCCTACGAGCAGTACTTC

clone size: few
V gene: TRBV6-6
J gene: TRBJ1-1
D gene: .
CDR3 length: 10
CDR3 protein: CASNRDEAFF
CDR3 DNA: TGTGCCAGCAACAGGGATGAAGCTTTCTTT

clone size: few
V gene: TRBV4-2
J gene: TRBJ2-7
D gene: .
CDR3 length: 13
CDR3 protein: CASREPSSYEQYF
CDR3 DNA: TGTGCCAGCAGGGAGCCGAGCTCCTACGAGCAGTACTTC

clone size: .
V gene: TRBV5-5
J gene: TRBJ2-7
D gene: .
CDR3 length: 13
CDR3 protein: CASSPGTLYEQYF
CDR3 DNA: TGTGCCAGCAGCCCCGGGACTCTATACGAGCAGTACTTC

clone size: .
V gene: TRBV2
J gene: TRBJ2-6
D gene: TRBD2
CDR3 length: 19
CDR3 protein: CASGTSGRTVYSGANVLTF
CDR3 DNA: TGTGCCAGCGGGACTAGCGGGAGGACCGTTTACTCTGGGGCCAACGTCCTGACTTTC

clone size: .
V gene: TRBV11-2
J gene: TRBJ2-2
D gene: .
CDR3 length: 15
CDR3 protein: CASSLGLANTGELFF
CDR3 DNA: TGTGCCAGCAGCTTGGGACTGGCAAACACCGGGGAGCTGTTTTTT

clone size: .
V gene: TRBV10-1
J gene: TRBJ2-6
D gene: TRBD1
CDR3 length: 15
CDR3 protein: CASSEQGAGANVLTF
CDR3 DNA: TGCGCCAGCAGTGAGCAGGGGGCTGGGGCCAACGTCCTGACTTTC

clone size: .
V gene: TRBV11-2
J gene: TRBJ1-2
D gene: .
CDR3 length: 16
CDR3 protein: CASSFGGQVANYGYTF
CDR3 DNA: TGTGCCAGCAGCTTCGGTGGGCAGGTCGCTAACTATGGCTACACCTTC

clone size: few
V gene: TRBV11-3
J gene: TRBJ2-1
D gene: .
CDR3 length: 16
CDR3 protein: CASSLGDTGASNEQFF
CDR3 DNA: TGTGCCAGCAGCTTAGGGGATACGGGAGCTTCAAATGAGCAGTTCTTC